The 24 T cell receptor beta chains in this list originate from one sample, sequenced in a study of shared clonotypes between healthy human individuals. Naive CD8 cells lacked CD45RO and underwent positive selection for CCR7, leaving out terminally differentiated effector memory CD45RA+ cells. Produced via immunoSEQ multiplex PCR; TCRdb's table is partial and in-frame only. This sample has hundreds of thousands of clones, with about 92% found just once. Sample: naive CD8+ T cells sorted from blood. The receptor source for this set is a man aged 30 to 39 in good health.

The chain employs TRBV29-1 and TRBJ2-1; 9 bases map to TRBD1. CDR1 and CDR2 from the germline V gene are SQVTM and ANQGSEA. With V trimmed by 8 bases and J by 3 bases, 5 bases remained unmatched. The CDR3 covers 13 residues. This CDR3 is CSTGQGNYNEQFF. The CDR3 nucleotides read TGCAGCACGGGACAGGGAAACTACAATGAGCAGTTCTTC.

The rearrangement links TRBV4-3 to TRBJ2-3; either TRBD1 or TRBD2 may fit D (5 bases each). The CDR3 is 16 residues long. Germline CDR1 reads LGHNA; CDR2 reads YSLEER. Trimming stripped 0 bases from V and 4 bases from J, with 14 bases between. CDR3 sequence (DNA): TGCGCCAGCAGCCAAGATCGGGGCTTAATTGCAGATACGCAGTATTTT. The encoded protein is CASSQDRGLIADTQYF.

J is TRBJ2-7 and V is TRBV9, with a weak D call TRBD1 (5 bases). Between the trimmed V and J ends, which lost 4 bases and 0 bases, there was a span of 11 bases. CDR3 length: 14 amino acids. Germline V lookup: CDR1 SGDLS, CDR2 YYNGEE. The CDR3 loop reads CASSPVGHSYEQYF. CDR3 nucleotide sequence: TGTGCCAGCAGCCCAGTGGGGCACTCCTACGAGCAGTACTTC.

The chain links TRBV7-7 to TRBJ2-3; D gene uncertain. This CDR3 is 15 amino acids long. The V gene lost 5 bases and the J gene lost 0 bases, with 12 bases spanning the gap. Germline V gives CDR1 SSHAT, CDR2 FNYEAQ (reference sequence). The CDR3 region is CASSPGPFSTDTQYF. Written as DNA, the CDR3 is TGTGCCAGCAGCCCCGGCCCTTTTAGCACAGATACGCAGTATTTT.

V and J are TRBV9 and TRBJ2-7, with 8 positions matching TRBD1. The CDR3 contains 16 residues. V lost 4 bases, J lost 0 bases, and 9 bases stayed unmatched. Germline V lookup: CDR1 SGDLS, CDR2 YYNGEE. Here the CDR3 reads CASSPEDRDSSYEQYF. CDR3 nucleotide sequence: TGTGCCAGCAGCCCAGAGGACAGGGACAGCTCCTACGAGCAGTACTTC.

The DNA of the CDR3 is TGTGCCAGCACCAATCCAGGGGCAGGGGATGACTACAATGAGCAGTTCTTC. Residues: CASTNPGAGDDYNEQFF. The chain uses TRBV7-9 and TRBJ2-1, with TRBD1 as a possible D gene (6 bases). Trimming stripped 7 bases from V and 3 bases from J, with 22 bases between. Germline assignment: CDR1 SEHNR and CDR2 FQNEAQ (reference sequence). The CDR3 spans 17 residues.

The chain recombines TRBV11-2 with TRBJ2-1, with D perhaps TRBD2 (6 bases). Trimming left V 2 bases short and J 5 bases short, with 16 bases between. Per the germline V gene, CDR1 is SGHAT and CDR2 is FQNNGV. The CDR3 extends over 16 amino acids. DNA of the CDR3: TGTGCCAGCAGCTTAACTCGTCCGGGGGTGAACAATGAGCAGTTCTTC. Translation gives CASSLTRPGVNNEQFF.

The rearrangement uses TRBV6-4 and TRBJ2-3; no reliable D call. The V gene lost 2 bases and the J gene lost 0 bases, with 12 bases spanning the gap. The CDR3 is 16 residues long. In germline, CDR1 is MRHNA, CDR2 SNTAGT. The CDR3 reads CASSDMTSSSTDTQYF. The DNA for the CDR3 is TGTGCCAGCAGTGACATGACGTCGTCTAGCACAGATACGCAGTATTTT.

This clone was picked up one time. The chain carries TRBV19 and TRBJ2-5, with 11 bases lining up with TRBD2. The CDR3 runs 16 residues. The V gene's germline CDR1 is LNHDA and CDR2 SQIVND (reference sequence). V gave up 6 bases and J gave up 4 bases; unmatched junction bases: 10. Written as DNA, the CDR3 is TGTGCCAGTAGGCGGCATCTAGCGGGAGGACGAGAGACCCAGTACTTC. Its translation is CASRRHLAGGRETQYF.

V usage is TRBV5-1 and J usage is TRBJ2-1, with TRBD2 matching over 11 bases. J gave up 6 bases and V 2 bases, and 4 bases lay outside the gene matches. The germline CDR1 and CDR2 sequences are SGHRS and YFSETQ. The CDR3 is 15 residues long. CDR3 bases: TGCGCCAGCAGCTTAAATCTAGCGGGAGGCAATGAGCAGTTCTTC. Its protein is CASSLNLAGGNEQFF.

The gene calls are TRBV5-5 and TRBJ2-2; D gene uncertain. The CDR3 is 15 residues long. V was pared by 0 bases and J by 1 base, with 7 bases between. The germline CDR1 and CDR2 sequences are SGHKS and YYEKEE (reference sequence). For the CDR3, the DNA is TGTGCCAGCAGCTTGGTACCTGGGAACACCGGGGAGCTGTTTTTT. Translated: CASSLVPGNTGELFF.

The chain employs TRBV7-2 and TRBJ1-3; maybe TRBD1 (5 bases). Germline V gives CDR1 SGHTA, CDR2 FQGNSA. The V gene lost 0 bases and the J gene lost 0 bases, with 24 bases spanning the gap. The CDR3 is made up of 21 amino acids. CDR3 sequence reads: CASSLALRAVSGTDSGNTIYF. The CDR3 region has the DNA TGTGCCAGCAGCTTAGCGCTTCGGGCAGTTTCGGGGACTGACTCTGGAAACACCATATATTTT.

V and J are TRBV19 and TRBJ1-2; D unresolved. CDR3 length: 15 amino acids. V lost 5 bases to trimming and J lost 3 bases, with 16 bases between them. CDR1 is LNHDA and CDR2 is SQIVND in the germline V gene (reference sequence). The CDR3 DNA follows: TGTGCCAGTAGTGTCTCGAGGGTTGGGTACTATGGCTACACCTTC. This translates into CASSVSRVGYYGYTF. The variable domain in full, with the rest retrieved from reference TRBV19 and TRBJ1-2, is DGGITQSPKYLFRKEGQNVTLSCEQNLNHDAMYWYRQDPGQGLRLIYYSQIVNDFQKGDIAEGYSVSREKKESFPLTVTSAQKNPTAFYLCASSVSRVGYYGYTFGSGTRLTVV.

The chain is built from TRBV5-1 and TRBJ2-7, with a weak D call TRBD2 (7 bases). The germline CDR1 and CDR2 sequences are SGHRS and YFSETQ. The CDR3 length is 15 residues. Trimming took 4 bases from V and 6 from J, leaving 20 bases between them. DNA for the CDR3: TGCGCCAGCAGCACCCGGGCGGGGGCGAGAAGCGAGCAGTACTTC. It specifies CASSTRAGARSEQYF.

This chain uses TRBV11-2 with TRBJ2-1; weak D call: TRBD2 (5 bases). CDR3 length: 15 residues. V gave up 7 bases and J gave up 0 bases, with 13 bases separating them. CDR1 SGHAT and CDR2 FQNNGV come from the germline V gene. CDR3 sequence reads: CASTPAGSSYNEQFF. The CDR3 nucleotides are TGTGCCAGCACCCCCGCTGGGAGCTCCTACAATGAGCAGTTCTTC.

This sequence joins TRBV29-1 and TRBJ2-7, with TRBD2 identical over 9 bases. V was pared by 6 bases and J by 5 bases, with 11 bases of the junction left unmatched. Germline V CDR1 and CDR2: SQVTM, ANQGSEA. This CDR3 is 14 amino acids long. CDR3 DNA sequence: TGCAGCGTGGGGACTAGCCAAACTGGGCACGAGCAGTACTTC. Its protein is CSVGTSQTGHEQYF.

The sample holds one count of this clone. The chain carries TRBV28 and TRBJ2-7; D remains ambiguous. CDR3 size: 13 residues. Germline loops: CDR1 MDHEN, CDR2 SYDVKM. V gave up 3 bases and J gave up 4 bases, with 10 bases separating them. This CDR3 is CASSFVARYEQYF. As DNA, the CDR3 is TGTGCCAGCAGTTTCGTTGCCCGATACGAGCAGTACTTC.

The J gene is TRBJ2-2, the V gene TRBV28; 7 positions match TRBD1. The CDR3 length is 14 residues. Germline V lookup: CDR1 MDHEN, CDR2 SYDVKM. Trimming took 6 bases from V and 3 from J; bases not matched to a gene: 4. DNA of the CDR3: TGTGCCAGCAGGATTCAGGGGGACACCGGGGAGCTGTTTTTT. This sequence encodes CASRIQGDTGELFF.

The chain couples TRBV10-3 to TRBJ2-7; 7 nucleotides match TRBD1. The CDR3 is 13 residues long. V was clipped by 4 bases and J by 2 bases; unmatched bases: 2. CDR1 and CDR2 from the germline V gene are ENHRY and SYGVKD. Written as DNA, the CDR3 is TGTGCCATCAGTGCGGACAGGACCTACGAGCAGTACTTC. Translation: CAISADRTYEQYF.

The chain carries TRBV5-5 and TRBJ2-5, with D unclear. This CDR3 comprises 15 residues. Germline V lookup: CDR1 SGHKS, CDR2 YYEKEE (reference sequence). Trimming removed 5 bases from V and 5 bases from J, with 19 bases in between. CDR3 bases: TGTGCCAGCAGAAATGAAGTTATGGGGATCGAGACCCAGTACTTC. This gives the protein CASRNEVMGIETQYF. The whole variable domain, remainder taken from reference TRBV5-5 and TRBJ2-5, is DAGVTQSPTHLIKTRGQQVTLRCSPISGHKSVSWYQQVLGQGPQFIFQYYEKEERGRGNFPDRFSARQFPNYSSELNVNALLLGDSALYLCASRNEVMGIETQYFGPGTRLLVL.

The V and J genes are TRBV5-1 and TRBJ1-5; D call uncertain. The CDR3 contains 13 residues. V was clipped by 0 bases and J by 4 bases, with 5 bases between them. Germline values: CDR1 SGHRS, CDR2 YFSETQ. The CDR3 bases are TGCGCCAGCAGCTTGGTCGGTAATCAGCCCCAGCATTTT. Translating gives CASSLVGNQPQHF.

Concerning this clone: The same CDR3 arises from other DNA sequences in this sample as well. The chain links TRBV7-9 to TRBJ1-5; D uncertain. V gave up 5 bases and J gave up 7 bases, with 12 bases separating them. The germline CDR1 and CDR2 sequences are SEHNR and FQNEAQ (reference sequence). There are 13 residues in the CDR3. The CDR3 loop is CASSLSLGQPQHF. The CDR3 DNA follows: TGTGCCAGCAGCCTAAGTTTAGGGCAGCCCCAGCATTTT.

The J gene is TRBJ1-1, the V gene TRBV7-9; 7 bases map to TRBD1. V trimming: 4 bases; J trimming: 6 bases; junction bases outside the gene matches: 11. Germline assignment: CDR1 SEHNR and CDR2 FQNEAQ (reference sequence). The length of the CDR3 is 15 residues. CDR3 nucleotides: TGTGCCAGCAGCTCCCCGACAGGGAATGGAGCTGAAGCTTTCTTT. Protein product: CASSSPTGNGAEAFF.

The chain uses TRBV4-1 and TRBJ2-7; D unclear. V dropped 0 bases and J dropped 0 bases, with 12 bases sitting between them. The CDR3 has 16 residues. The germline gives CDR1 MGHRA, CDR2 YSYEKL. The CDR3 sequence: CASSQDPLHSSYEQYF. In DNA form, the CDR3 reads TGCGCCAGCAGCCAAGATCCGTTGCATAGCTCCTACGAGCAGTACTTC.